Each of the 8 T cell receptor beta chains below was sequenced from the same sample in a study of OX40 agonist ivuxolimab in advanced cancers. The repertoire was sequenced with immunoSEQ multiplex PCR; TCRdb's copy has only in-frame clones and lacks some. Of about 57,000 clones in the sample, about 85% were seen once. The sequencing here drew on CD4+ or CD8+ T cells sorted from blood, taken in a trial of the OX40 agonist ivuxolimab. The source of these receptors is an adult with an advanced solid tumor such as melanoma, head and neck, liver or kidney cancer.

The V gene is TRBV6-4, the J gene TRBJ2-2; the D gene is possibly TRBD2 (6 bases). Trimming removed 4 bases from V and 2 bases from J, with 8 bases in between. The CDR3 totals 14 residues. Germline values: CDR1 MRHNA, CDR2 SNTAGT. CDR3 loop: CASSAGLNTGELFF. CDR3 coding DNA: TGTGCCAGCAGTGCGGGACTTAACACCGGGGAGCTGTTTTTT.

V and J are TRBV6-5 and TRBJ2-3; D is possibly TRBD2 (5 bases). Between the trimmed V and J ends, which lost 1 base and 5 bases, there was a span of 13 bases. The germline V gene encodes CDR1 MNHEY and CDR2 SVGAGI. The CDR3 consists of 15 residues. The DNA for the CDR3 is TGTGCCAGCAGTTACTTCGGGTCGGCGGGAGATACGCAGTATTTT. The encoded protein is CASSYFGSAGDTQYF.

The sample holds a few counts of this clone. V usage is TRBV2 and J usage is TRBJ1-1; 8 bases are a match to TRBD1. Trimming cost V 5 bases and J 3 bases; bases outside gene matches: 2. The CDR3 consists of 13 residues. Germline loops: CDR1 SNHLY, CDR2 FYNNEI. CDR3 nucleotides: TGTGCCAGCAGTAAACAGGGGGACACTGAAGCTTTCTTT. This translates into CASSKQGDTEAFF.

The gene calls are TRBV11-2 and TRBJ1-4; D is perhaps TRBD1 (5 bases). The germline V gene encodes CDR1 SGHAT and CDR2 FQNNGV. The CDR3 spans 13 residues. V was trimmed by 4 bases and J by 4 bases, leaving 7 bases between them. In DNA form, the CDR3 reads TGTGCCAGCAGCTCGCAGGGTAATGAAAAACTGTTTTTT. The encoded protein is CASSSQGNEKLFF.

The rearrangement links TRBV10-3 to TRBJ2-1; TRBD2 matches at 7 bases. Germline CDR1 reads ENHRY; CDR2 reads SYGVKD. The CDR3 is made up of 16 amino acids. The V segment lost 3 bases and the J segment 2 bases; nucleotides outside the gene matches: 7. The CDR3 nucleotides read TGTGCCATCAGTGACGCTGGCGGGAGTCCCTACAATGAGCAGTTCTTC. This translates into CAISDAGGSPYNEQFF.

The rearrangement uses TRBV7-2 and TRBJ2-1; TRBD2 is a possible D gene (6 bases). The CDR3 has 15 amino acids. Germline V gene sequence: CDR1 SGHTA, CDR2 FQGNSA. Trimming took 2 bases from V and 5 from J, leaving 13 bases between them. CDR3 residues: CASSLPGAGNNEQFF. The CDR3 nucleotides read TGTGCCAGCAGCTTACCGGGAGCAGGGAACAATGAGCAGTTCTTC. The full variable domain, completed using reference TRBV7-2 and TRBJ2-1, is GAGVSQSPSNKVTEKGKDVELRCDPISGHTALYWYRQSLGQGLEFLIYFQGNSAPDKSGLPSDRFSAERTGGSVSTLTIQRTQQEDSAVYLCASSLPGAGNNEQFFGPGTRLTVL.

The chain has TRBV19 and TRBJ2-7; TRBD1 agrees at 12 bases. Trimming took 5 bases from V and 4 from J; bases not matched to a gene: 6. This CDR3 region has 15 residues. CDR1 and CDR2 (germline): LNHDA, SQIVND (reference sequence). The CDR3 DNA follows: TGTGCCAGTAGTGTACCGGGACAGGGGGCATACGAGCAGTACTTC. Translating it yields CASSVPGQGAYEQYF.

V is TRBV7-9 and J is TRBJ1-2; D ambiguous. The CDR3 runs 14 residues. V was clipped by 5 bases and J by 8 bases, with 18 bases between them. CDR1 and CDR2 from the germline V gene are SEHNR and FQNEAQ (reference sequence). The DNA of the CDR3 is TGTGCCAGCAGCCGTCCCATTGGGTGGCAGGGCTACACCTTC. This encodes CASSRPIGWQGYTF.